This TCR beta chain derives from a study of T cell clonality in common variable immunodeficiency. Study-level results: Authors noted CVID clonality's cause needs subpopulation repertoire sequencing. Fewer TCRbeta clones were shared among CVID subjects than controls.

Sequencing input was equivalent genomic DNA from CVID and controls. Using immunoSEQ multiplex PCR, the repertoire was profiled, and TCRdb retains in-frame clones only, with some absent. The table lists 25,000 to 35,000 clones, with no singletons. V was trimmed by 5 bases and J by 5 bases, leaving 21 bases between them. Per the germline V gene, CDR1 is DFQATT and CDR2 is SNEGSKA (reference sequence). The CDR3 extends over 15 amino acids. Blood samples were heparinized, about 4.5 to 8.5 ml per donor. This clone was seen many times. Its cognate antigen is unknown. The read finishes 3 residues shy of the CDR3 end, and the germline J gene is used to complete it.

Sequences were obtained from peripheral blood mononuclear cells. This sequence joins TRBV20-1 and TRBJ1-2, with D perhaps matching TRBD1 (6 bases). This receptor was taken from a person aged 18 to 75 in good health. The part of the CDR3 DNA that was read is TGCAGTGCTGCGGGCGGGACACACACCCTATATGGC. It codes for CSAAGGTHTLYG. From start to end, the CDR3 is CSAAGGTHTLYGYTF.